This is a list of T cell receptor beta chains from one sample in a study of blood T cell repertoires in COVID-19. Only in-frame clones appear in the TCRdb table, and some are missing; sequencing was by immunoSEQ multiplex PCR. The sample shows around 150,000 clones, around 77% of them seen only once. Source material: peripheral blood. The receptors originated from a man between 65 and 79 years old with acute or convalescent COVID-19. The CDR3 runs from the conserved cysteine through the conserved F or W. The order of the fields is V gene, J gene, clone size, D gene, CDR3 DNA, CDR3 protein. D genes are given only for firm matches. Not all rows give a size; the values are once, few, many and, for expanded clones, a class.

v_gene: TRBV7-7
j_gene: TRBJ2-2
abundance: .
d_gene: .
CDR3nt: TGTGCTAGCAGCCCAAAACCCAGCGAGAACACCGGGGAGCTGTTTTTT
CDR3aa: CASSPKPSENTGELFF

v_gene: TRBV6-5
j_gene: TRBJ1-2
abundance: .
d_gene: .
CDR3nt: TGTGCCAGCAGTTACCTCGGACAAGACCCCTATGGCTACACCTTC
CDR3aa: CASSYLGQDPYGYTF

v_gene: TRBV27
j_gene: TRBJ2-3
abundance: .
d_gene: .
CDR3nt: TGTGCCAGCAGTAAAGCCGGGACTCGGGGCACAGATACGCAGTATTTT
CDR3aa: CASSKAGTRGTDTQYF

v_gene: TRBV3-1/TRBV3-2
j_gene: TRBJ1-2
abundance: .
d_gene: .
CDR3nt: TGTGCCAGCAGCCTCAGGGAAGGCGGCTACACCTTC
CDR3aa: CASSLREGGYTF

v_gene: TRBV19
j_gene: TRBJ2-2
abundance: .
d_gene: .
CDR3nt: TGTGCCAGTAGTATAGGACGCTTCGGGAAGAACACCGGGGAGCTGTTTTTT
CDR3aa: CASSIGRFGKNTGELFF

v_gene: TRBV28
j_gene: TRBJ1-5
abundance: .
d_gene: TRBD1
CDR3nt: TGTGCCAGTCAAGCTTTTCAGGGGGCTCAGCCCCAGCATTTT
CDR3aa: CASQAFQGAQPQHF

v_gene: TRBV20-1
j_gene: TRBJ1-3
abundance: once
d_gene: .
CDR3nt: TGCAGTGCTAGTCGGGGTACTGGAAACACCATATATTTT
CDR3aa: CSASRGTGNTIYF

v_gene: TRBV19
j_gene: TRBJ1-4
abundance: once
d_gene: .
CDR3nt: TGTGCCAGTAGTACCCCCGGTGAGGGAAAGGAGGAAAAACTGTTTTTT
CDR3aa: CASSTPGEGKEEKLFF

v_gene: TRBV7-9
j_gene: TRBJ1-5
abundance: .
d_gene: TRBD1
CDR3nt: TGTGCCAGCAGCTTAACTACAGGGGCCAATCAGCCCCAGCATTTT
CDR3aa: CASSLTTGANQPQHF

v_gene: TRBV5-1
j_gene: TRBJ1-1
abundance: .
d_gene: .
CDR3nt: TGCGCCAGCAGCTCAGCTGGACGGACTAACACTGAAGCTTTCTTT
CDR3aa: CASSSAGRTNTEAFF

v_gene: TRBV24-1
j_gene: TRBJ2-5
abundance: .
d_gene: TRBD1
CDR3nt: TGTGCCACCAGTGATTCCGGGACAGGGATGGGGCAAGAGACCCAGTACTTC
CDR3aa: CATSDSGTGMGQETQYF

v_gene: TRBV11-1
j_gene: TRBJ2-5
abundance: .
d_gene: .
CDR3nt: TGTGCCAGCAGCCCCATCCCCAGTGGGGGGGAGACCCAGTACTTC
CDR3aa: CASSPIPSGGETQYF

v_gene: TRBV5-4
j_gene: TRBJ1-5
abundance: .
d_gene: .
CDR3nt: TGTGCCAGCAGCGCGGACGGGGGAAACAATCAGCCCCAGCATTTT
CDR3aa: CASSADGGNNQPQHF

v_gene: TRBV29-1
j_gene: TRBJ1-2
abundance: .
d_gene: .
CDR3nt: TGCAGCGTTGAAACGTCACGCCCGGGAGCCACCTTC
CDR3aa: CSVETSRPGATF

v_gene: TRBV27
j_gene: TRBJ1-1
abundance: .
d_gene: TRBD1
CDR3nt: TGTGCCAGCAACACCCGACAGGGGGCGAACACTGAAGCTTTCTTT
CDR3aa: CASNTRQGANTEAFF

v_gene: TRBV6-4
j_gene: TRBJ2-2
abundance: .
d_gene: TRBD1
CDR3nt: TGTGCCAGCAGCCCGAGGGCAGGGGGAACCGGGGAGCTGTTTTTT
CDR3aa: CASSPRAGGTGELFF

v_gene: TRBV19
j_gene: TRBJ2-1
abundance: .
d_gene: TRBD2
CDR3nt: TGTGCCAGTAGTATGCAGCGGGAGATCTATGAGCAGTTCTTC
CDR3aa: CASSMQREIYEQFF

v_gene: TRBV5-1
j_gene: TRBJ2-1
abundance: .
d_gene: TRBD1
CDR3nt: TGCGCCAGCAGCGAGGGACAGCTCTACAATGAGCAGTTCTTC
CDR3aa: CASSEGQLYNEQFF

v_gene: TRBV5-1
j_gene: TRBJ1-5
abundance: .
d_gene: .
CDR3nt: TGCGCCAGCAGCCCGACAGGCCATAGCAATCAGCCCCAGCATTTT
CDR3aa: CASSPTGHSNQPQHF

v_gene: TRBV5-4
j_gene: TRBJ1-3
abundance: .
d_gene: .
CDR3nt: TGTGCCAGCAGCGCCTACTCTGGAAACACCATATATTTT
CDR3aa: CASSAYSGNTIYF

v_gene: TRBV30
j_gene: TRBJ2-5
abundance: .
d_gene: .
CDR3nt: TGTGCCCACCAAAGGACTGGCATCCAAGAGACCCAGTACTTC
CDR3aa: CAHQRTGIQETQYF

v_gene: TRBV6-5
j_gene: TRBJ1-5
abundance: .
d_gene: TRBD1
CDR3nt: TGTGCCAGCAGTACCGGGACAGGGGGCAATCAGCCCCAGCATTTT
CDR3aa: CASSTGTGGNQPQHF

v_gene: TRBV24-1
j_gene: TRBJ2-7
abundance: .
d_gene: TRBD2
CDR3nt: TGTGCCACCAGTGCACAGACTAGCGGATCCTACGAGCAGTACTTC
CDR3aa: CATSAQTSGSYEQYF

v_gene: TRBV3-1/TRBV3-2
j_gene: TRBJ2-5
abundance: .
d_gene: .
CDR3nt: TGTGCCAGCAGAATACAAGAGACCCAGTACTTC
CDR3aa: CASRIQETQYF

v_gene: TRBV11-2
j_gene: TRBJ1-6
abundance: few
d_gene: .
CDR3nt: TGTGCCAGCAGCTTAGATAGTGGACCCCTCCACTTT
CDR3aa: CASSLDSGPLHF

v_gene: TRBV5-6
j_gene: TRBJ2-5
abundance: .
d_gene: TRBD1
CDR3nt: TGTGCCAGCAGCTTAAACAGGGGGAGTGAGACCCAGTACTTC
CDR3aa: CASSLNRGSETQYF

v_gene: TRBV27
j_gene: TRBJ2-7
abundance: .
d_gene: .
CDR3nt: TGTGCCAGCAGTTTATATTTAGGGAGGGAGCAGTACTTC
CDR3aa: CASSLYLGREQYF

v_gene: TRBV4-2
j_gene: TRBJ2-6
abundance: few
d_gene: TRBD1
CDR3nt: TGTGCCAGCAGTTCAGAGGGGGCGGGTGGGGCCAACGTCCTGACTTTC
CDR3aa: CASSSEGAGGANVLTF

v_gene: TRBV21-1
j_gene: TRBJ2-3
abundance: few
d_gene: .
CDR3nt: TGTGCCAGCAGCAGTCGGGGGTCTAGCGCAGATACGCAGTATTTT
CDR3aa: CASSSRGSSADTQYF

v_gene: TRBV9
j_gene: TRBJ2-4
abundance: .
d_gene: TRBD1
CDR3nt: TGTGCCAGCAGCCCCCGACAGGGTGAGTTAAGGGACATTCAGTACTTC
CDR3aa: CASSPRQGELRDIQYF

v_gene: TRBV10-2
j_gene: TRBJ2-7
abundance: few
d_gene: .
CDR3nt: TGCGCCAGCAGGGACAGTGGGATGATCTACGAGCAGTACTTC
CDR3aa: CASRDSGMIYEQYF

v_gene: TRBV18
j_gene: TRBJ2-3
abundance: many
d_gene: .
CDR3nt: TGTGCCAGCTCCAACCCCGGGGTTGGCACAGATACGCAGTATTTT
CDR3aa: CASSNPGVGTDTQYF

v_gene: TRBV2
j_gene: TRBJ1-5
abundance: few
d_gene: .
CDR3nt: TGTGCCAGCAGTCTCCAGGGTCGTCAGCCCCAGCATTTT
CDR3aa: CASSLQGRQPQHF

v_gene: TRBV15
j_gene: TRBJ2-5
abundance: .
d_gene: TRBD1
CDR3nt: TGTGCCACCAGCAGAGTAGGAACGGGACAGGGAGAACAAGAGACCCAGTACTTC
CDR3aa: CATSRVGTGQGEQETQYF

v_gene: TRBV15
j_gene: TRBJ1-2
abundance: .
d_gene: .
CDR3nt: TGTGCCACCAGCAGAGAGGGTCCGGGGGGCCGGTATGGCTACACCTTC
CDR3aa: CATSREGPGGRYGYTF

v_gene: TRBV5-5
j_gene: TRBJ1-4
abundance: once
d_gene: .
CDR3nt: TGTGCCAGCAGCGGGAAAATCCCCCAGGGCCTAAATGAAAAACTGTTTTTT
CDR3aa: CASSGKIPQGLNEKLFF

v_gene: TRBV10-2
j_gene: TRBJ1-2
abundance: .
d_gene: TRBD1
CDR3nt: TGCGCCAGCAGTGAGCCAGGGGGAAATGGCTACACCTTC
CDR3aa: CASSEPGGNGYTF

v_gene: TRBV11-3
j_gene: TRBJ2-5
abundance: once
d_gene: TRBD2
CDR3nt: TGTGCCAGCAGTTCAGGACTAGCGGGAGGGCCCTCGAAGACCCAGTACTTC
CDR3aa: CASSSGLAGGPSKTQYF

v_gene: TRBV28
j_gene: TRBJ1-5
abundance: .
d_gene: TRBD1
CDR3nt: TGTGCCAGCAGTCCCATACAGGGGGCCGGGCAGCCCCAGCATTTT
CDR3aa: CASSPIQGAGQPQHF

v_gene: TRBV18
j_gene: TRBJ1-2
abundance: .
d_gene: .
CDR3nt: TGTGCCAGCTCACCCCAGGGCGCTCAAAACTATGGCTACACCTTC
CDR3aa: CASSPQGAQNYGYTF

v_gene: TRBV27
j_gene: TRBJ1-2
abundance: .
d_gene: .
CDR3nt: TGTGCCAGCAGTTTAACCGACAGTAGCTATGGCTACACCTTC
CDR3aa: CASSLTDSSYGYTF

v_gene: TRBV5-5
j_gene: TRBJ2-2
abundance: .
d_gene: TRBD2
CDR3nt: TGTGCCAGCAGCTTGGGTCCCGCTAGCGGGAGATATACCGGGGAGCTGTTTTTT
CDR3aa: CASSLGPASGRYTGELFF

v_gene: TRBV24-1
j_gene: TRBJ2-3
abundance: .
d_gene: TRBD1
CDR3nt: TGTGCCACCAGTGCGGGACAGGACTTCACAGATACGCAGTATTTT
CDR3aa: CATSAGQDFTDTQYF

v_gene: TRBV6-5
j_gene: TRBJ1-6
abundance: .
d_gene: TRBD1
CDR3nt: TGTGCCAGCACCCGGGACAGGGCCTATAATTCACCCCTCCACTTT
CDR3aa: CASTRDRAYNSPLHF

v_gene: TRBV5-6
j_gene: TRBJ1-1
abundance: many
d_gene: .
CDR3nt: TGTGCCAGCAGCTTCCCTCAGGGGAACACTGAAGCTTTCTTT
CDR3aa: CASSFPQGNTEAFF

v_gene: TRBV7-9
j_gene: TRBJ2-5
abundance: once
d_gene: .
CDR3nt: TGTGCCAGCAGCGGGGACTCGAGGGAGACCCAGTACTTC
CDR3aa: CASSGDSRETQYF

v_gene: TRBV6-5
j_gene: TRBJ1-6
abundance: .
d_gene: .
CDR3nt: TGTGCCAGCAGACCACGCCTAGGACAAAATTCACCCCTCCACTTT
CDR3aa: CASRPRLGQNSPLHF

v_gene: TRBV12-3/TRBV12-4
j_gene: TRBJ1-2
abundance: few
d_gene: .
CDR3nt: TGTGCCACCTCCCGGGAGATTAACTATGGCTACACCTTC
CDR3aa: CATSREINYGYTF

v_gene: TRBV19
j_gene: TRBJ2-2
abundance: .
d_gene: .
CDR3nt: TGTGCCAGTAGTATCAGGAGGGCCGTTAGGAACACCGGGGAGCTGTTTTTT
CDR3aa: CASSIRRAVRNTGELFF

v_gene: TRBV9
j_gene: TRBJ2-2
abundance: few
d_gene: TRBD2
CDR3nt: TGTGCCAGCAGCGTAGTTGGCGGGGGGGCCCCCGGGGAGCTGTTTTTT
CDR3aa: CASSVVGGGAPGELFF

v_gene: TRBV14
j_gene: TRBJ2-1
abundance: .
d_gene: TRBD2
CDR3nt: TGTGCCAGCAGCCACCTAGCGGGGGGTACTCTGGATGAGCAGTTCTTC
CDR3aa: CASSHLAGGTLDEQFF

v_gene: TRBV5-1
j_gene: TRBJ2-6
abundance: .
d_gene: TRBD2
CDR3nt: TGCGCCAGCAGCCCAGCGACTAGCGGGGAAGCCTTCTCTGGGGCCAACGTCCTGACTTTC
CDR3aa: CASSPATSGEAFSGANVLTF

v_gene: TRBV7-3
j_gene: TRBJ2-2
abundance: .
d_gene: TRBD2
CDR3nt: TGTGCCAGCAGCTTATGGTCTAGCGGGAACACCGGGGAGCTGTTTTTT
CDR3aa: CASSLWSSGNTGELFF

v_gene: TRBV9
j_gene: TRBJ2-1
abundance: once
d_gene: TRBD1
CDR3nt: TGTGCCAGCAGCCTCCGAACCGGGACAGGGAAATACAATGAGCAGTTCTTC
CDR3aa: CASSLRTGTGKYNEQFF